Presented here are 4 T cell receptor beta chains from one specimen sequenced in a study of metastatic and nonmetastatic thyroid tumors. Every patient underwent thyroid surgery untreated. Using MiXCR, TCRdb reanalyzed the PCR reads. The sample has 10,000 to 15,000 clones; approximately 26% are singletons. The sequencing sample was made of tumor tissue. The receptors come from a female donor with papillary thyroid cancer or a benign thyroid nodule (not recorded which). Some clones in this sample may be carry-over from other donors' samples.

CDR3 sequence (DNA): TGTGCCAGCGGTACTAGCTATGAGCAGTTCTTC. It yields the protein CASGTSYEQFF. The chain combines TRBV2 with TRBJ2-1; maybe TRBD2 (6 bases). CDR1 SNHLY and CDR2 FYNNEI come from the germline V gene. This CDR3 region has 11 residues. With 8 bases removed from V and 8 bases from J, the gap between germline ends came to 10 bases. Filled out from reference TRBV2 and TRBJ2-1, the complete variable domain reads EPEVTQTPSHQVTQMGQEVILRCVPISNHLYFYWYRQILGQKVEFLVSFYNNEISEKSEIFDDQFSVERPDGSNFTLKIRSTKLEDSAMYFCASGTSYEQFFGPGTRLTVL.

About this clone: One end of the junction varies from germline; a read error may be responsible. In the same sample, other DNA sequences code for this CDR3. V usage is TRBV6-1 and J usage is TRBJ1-4; D not certain. The CDR3 contains 15 residues. Germline values: CDR1 MNHNS, CDR2 SASEGT. This chain's CDR3 is CASSKAYATNEKLFF. CDR3 in DNA: TGCGCCAGCAGTAAGGCCTACGCAACTAATGAAAAATTGTTTTTT.

This clone has a count of ten or more. This chain links TRBV28 with TRBJ1-1, with no clear D. The CDR3 runs 12 residues. Germline CDR1 MDHEN, CDR2 SYDVKM. V was shortened by 3 bases and J by 7 bases, with 9 bases between the two germline ends. The DNA for the CDR3 is TGTGCCAGCAGTTTCACGGCGAGTGAAGCTTTCTTT. Protein: CASSFTASEAFF.

The V and J genes are TRBV24-1 and TRBJ2-1; D unresolved. The germline CDR1 and CDR2 sequences are KGHDR and SFDVKD. Trimming removed 7 bases at V and 4 bases at J, with 10 bases between. The CDR3 runs 13 residues. The CDR3 loop is CATRGAGYNEQFF. For the CDR3, the DNA is TGTGCCACCAGGGGTGCCGGGTACAATGAGCAGTTCTTC.